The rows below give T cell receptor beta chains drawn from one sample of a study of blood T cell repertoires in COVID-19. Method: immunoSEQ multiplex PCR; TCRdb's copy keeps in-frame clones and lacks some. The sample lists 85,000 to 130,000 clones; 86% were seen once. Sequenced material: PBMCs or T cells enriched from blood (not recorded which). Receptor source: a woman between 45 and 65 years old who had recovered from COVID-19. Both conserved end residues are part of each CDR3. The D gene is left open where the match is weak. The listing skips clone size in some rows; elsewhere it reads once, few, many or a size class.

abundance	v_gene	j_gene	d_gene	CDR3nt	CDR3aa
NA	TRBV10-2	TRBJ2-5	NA	TGCGCCAGCAGTGATACAGCGGTGGTTATTGGGGCCCAGTACTTC	CASSDTAVVIGAQYF
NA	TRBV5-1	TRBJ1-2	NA	TGCGCCAGCAGTTCTGAGGACTATGGCTACACCTTC	CASSSEDYGYTF
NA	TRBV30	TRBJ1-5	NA	TGTGCCTGGAGTGTTACCGAGAATAGCAATCAGCCCCAGCATTTT	CAWSVTENSNQPQHF
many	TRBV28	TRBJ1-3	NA	TGTGCCAGCACCTTATCCCCGGGCGGGAGAGTTTCAGGAGACACCATATATTTT	CASTLSPGGRVSGDTIYF
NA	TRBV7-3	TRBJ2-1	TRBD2	TGTGCCAGCAGCCCTACTAGCGGGGGGGCCCACAATGAGCAGTTCTTC	CASSPTSGGAHNEQFF
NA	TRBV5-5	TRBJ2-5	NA	TGTGCCAGCAGCTCTCCACGGACAGCCCTCCTGGAGACCCAGTACTTC	CASSSPRTALLETQYF
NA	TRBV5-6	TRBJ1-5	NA	TGTGCCAGCAGCTTGCGGTCGATCGGGGGAAATCAGCCCCAGCATTTT	CASSLRSIGGNQPQHF
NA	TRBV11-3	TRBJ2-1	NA	TGTGCCAGCAGCTTAGAAGGCGGTAAAGGCTACAATGAGCAGTTCTTC	CASSLEGGKGYNEQFF
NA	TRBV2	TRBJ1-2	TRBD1	TGTGCCAGCTCCGGGACAGCTAACTATGGCTACACCTTC	CASSGTANYGYTF
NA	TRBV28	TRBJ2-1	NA	TGTGCCAGCAGTCCATTGTCTGAGCAGTTCTTC	CASSPLSEQFF
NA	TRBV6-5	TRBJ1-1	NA	TGTGCCAGTCCACGGGGAGCGAACACTGAAGCTTTCTTT	CASPRGANTEAFF
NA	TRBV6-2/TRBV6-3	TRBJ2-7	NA	TGTGCCAGCAGATACCAAACTAGAAAAGACTACGAGCAGTACTTC	CASRYQTRKDYEQYF
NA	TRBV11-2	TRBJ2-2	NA	TGTGCCAGCAGCTTCCCTAGCAACTCCGGGGAGCTGTTTTTT	CASSFPSNSGELFF
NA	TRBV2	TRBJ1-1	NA	TGTGCCAGCAGTTACAGGGTGGTGAACACTGAAGCTTTCTTT	CASSYRVVNTEAFF
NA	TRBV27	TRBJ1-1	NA	TGTGCCAGCAGTTTTACAGGCGTAGGGGGCACTGAAGCTTTCTTT	CASSFTGVGGTEAFF
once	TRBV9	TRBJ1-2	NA	TGTGCCAGCACCCGACCGGGAACCTATGGCTACACCTTC	CASTRPGTYGYTF
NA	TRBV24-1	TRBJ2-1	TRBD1	TGTGCCACCAGTGATTTCCTCCGCGGGACAGGGGGCGAATATGAGCAGTTCTTC	CATSDFLRGTGGEYEQFF
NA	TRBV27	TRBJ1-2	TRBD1	TGTGCCAGCAGTTTATCGCGGGCAGGGGGTACCTATGGCTACACCTTC	CASSLSRAGGTYGYTF
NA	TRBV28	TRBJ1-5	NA	TGTGCCAGCTCCCCTAGAGGGGGGCGGGGGCAGCCCCAGCATTTT	CASSPRGGRGQPQHF
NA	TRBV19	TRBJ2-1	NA	TGTGCCAGTAGTATCCTAGCGCAGACAAATGAGCAGTTCTTC	CASSILAQTNEQFF
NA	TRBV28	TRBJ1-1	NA	TGTGCCAGCTCGGTGAACACTGAAGCTTTCTTT	CASSVNTEAFF
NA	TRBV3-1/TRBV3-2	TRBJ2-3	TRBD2	TGTGCCAGCAGCCTGTGGACTAGCGGGAGGGCCGCAGATACGCAGTATTTT	CASSLWTSGRAADTQYF
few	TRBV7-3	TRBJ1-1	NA	TGTGCCAGCAGCACTACACGGAACACTGAAGCTTTCTTT	CASSTTRNTEAFF
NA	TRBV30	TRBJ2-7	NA	TGTGCCTGGAGTCCCCTCTTAACAGGCGAGCAGTACTTC	CAWSPLLTGEQYF
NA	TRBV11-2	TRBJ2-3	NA	TGTGCCAGCAGCTTCAGAATTTCCCCAGATACGCAGTATTTT	CASSFRISPDTQYF
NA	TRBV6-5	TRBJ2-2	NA	TGTGCCAGCAGTTCGTCAGGGCCGGCCGGGGAGCTGTTTTTT	CASSSSGPAGELFF
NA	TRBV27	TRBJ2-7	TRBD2	TGTGCCAGCAGTTCTACCGGGACTACCTACGAGCAGTACTTC	CASSSTGTTYEQYF
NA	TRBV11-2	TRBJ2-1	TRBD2	TGTGCCAGCAGACAGACTAGCGGGGGGATTGAGCAGTTCTTC	CASRQTSGGIEQFF
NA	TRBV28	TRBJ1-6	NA	TGTGCCAGCAGTTTAGATCTCGGGGAACCCCTCCACTTT	CASSLDLGEPLHF
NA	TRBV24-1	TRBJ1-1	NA	TGTGCCACCAGTGAACCAACAGGGAGTGAAGCTTTCTTT	CATSEPTGSEAFF
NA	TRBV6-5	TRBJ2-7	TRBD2	TGTGCCAGCAGGGGGACTAGCGGGTACGAGCAGTACTTC	CASRGTSGYEQYF
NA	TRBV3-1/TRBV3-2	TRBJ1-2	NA	TGTGCCAGCAGCCAAGAATGGCTCTATGGCTACACCTTC	CASSQEWLYGYTF
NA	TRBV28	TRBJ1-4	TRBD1	TGTGCCAACGGGGACAGGCTAAATGAAAAACTGTTTTTT	CANGDRLNEKLFF
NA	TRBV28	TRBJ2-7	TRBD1	TGTGCCAGCACTAAGGGGACAGGGAGATACGAGCAGTACTTC	CASTKGTGRYEQYF
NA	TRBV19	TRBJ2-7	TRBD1	TGTGCCAGTAGGCCCGGGACAGGATTCCACGAGCAGTACTTC	CASRPGTGFHEQYF
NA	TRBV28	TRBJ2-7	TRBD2	TGTGCCAGCAGGGGGGGAGGGCAGGGACGGTACGAGCAGTACTTC	CASRGGGQGRYEQYF
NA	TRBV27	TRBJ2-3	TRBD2	TGTGCCAGCAGGATGAGCGGGAGGGATATTTATACGCAGTATTTT	CASRMSGRDIYTQYF
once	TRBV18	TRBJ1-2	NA	TGTGCCAGCTCACCACCGCTAATTTACTATGGCTACACCTTC	CASSPPLIYYGYTF
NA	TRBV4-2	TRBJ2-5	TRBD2	TGTGCCAGCAGCCAAGATTACGAGCGGGGGGAAGAGACCCAGTACTTC	CASSQDYERGEETQYF
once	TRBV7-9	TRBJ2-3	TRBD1	TGTGCCAGCAGCTTACTACGGCGGACAGGGGGGACAGATACGCAGTATTTT	CASSLLRRTGGTDTQYF
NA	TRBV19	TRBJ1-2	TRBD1	TGTGCCAGTAGTATCCGGGACAGATCTAACTATGGCTACACCTTC	CASSIRDRSNYGYTF
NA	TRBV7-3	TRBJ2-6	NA	TGTGCCAGCAGCGCCGCAGGGCACGGGGCCAACGTCCTGACTTTC	CASSAAGHGANVLTF
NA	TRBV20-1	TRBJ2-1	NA	TGCAGTGCCGTCTACAATGAGCAGTTCTTC	CSAVYNEQFF
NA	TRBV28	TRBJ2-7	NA	TGTGCCAGCAGTTTATCTGCCGGGGGATCATACGAGCAGTACTTC	CASSLSAGGSYEQYF
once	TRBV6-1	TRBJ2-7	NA	TGTGCCAGCAGTGAAAACAGAAACTACGAGCAGTACTTC	CASSENRNYEQYF
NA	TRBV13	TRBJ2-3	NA	TGTGCCAGCAGCTTATCCGGCACAGATACGCAGTATTTT	CASSLSGTDTQYF
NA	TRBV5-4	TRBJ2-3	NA	TGTGCCAGCAGCTCGAGGATCCTGGGCACAGATACGCAGTATTTT	CASSSRILGTDTQYF
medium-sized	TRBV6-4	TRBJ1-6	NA	TGTGCCAGCAGTGACAGGGAGAATTCACCCCTCCACTTT	CASSDRENSPLHF
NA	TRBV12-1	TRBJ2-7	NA	TGTGCCAGCAGCTCTAGAGGGCGCGAGCAGTACTTC	CASSSRGREQYF
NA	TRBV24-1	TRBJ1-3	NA	TGTGCCACCAGTGATCGAGAAGGAGTTTCTGGAAACACCATATATTTT	CATSDREGVSGNTIYF
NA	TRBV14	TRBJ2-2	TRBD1	TGTGCCAGCAGCCAGACAGGGTGGGAGCTGTTTTTT	CASSQTGWELFF
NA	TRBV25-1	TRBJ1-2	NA	TGTGCCAGCAGCCCCTGGAGCGGGAACTATGGCTACACCTTC	CASSPWSGNYGYTF
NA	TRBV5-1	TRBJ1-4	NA	TGCGCCAGCAGCTTTTACGGGAGGCGCGAAAAACTGTTTTTT	CASSFYGRREKLFF
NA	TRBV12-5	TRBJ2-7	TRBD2	TGTGCTAGTGGTTTGGGTAGCGGGAGGGCTGTCGAGCAGTACTTC	CASGLGSGRAVEQYF
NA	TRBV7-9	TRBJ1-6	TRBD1	TGTGCCAGCAGCTCGACAGGGTCTTGGTCACCCCTCCACTTT	CASSSTGSWSPLHF
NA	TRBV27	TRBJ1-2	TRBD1	TGTGCCAGCAGTTCAGGGGGAGCGGGCTACACCTTC	CASSSGGAGYTF